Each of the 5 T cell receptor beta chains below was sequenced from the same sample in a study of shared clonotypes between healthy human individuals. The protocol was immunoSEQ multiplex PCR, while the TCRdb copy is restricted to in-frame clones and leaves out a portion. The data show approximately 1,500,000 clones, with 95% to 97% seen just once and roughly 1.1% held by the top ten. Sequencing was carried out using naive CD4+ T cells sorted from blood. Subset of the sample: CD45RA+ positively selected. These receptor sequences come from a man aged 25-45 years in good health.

The CDR3 spells CASSSPVDANQETQYF. CDR3 sequence (DNA): TGTGCCAGCAGTTCCCCGGTGGACGCGAACCAAGAGACCCAGTACTTC. This chain links TRBV6-5 with TRBJ2-5; D unresolved. The germline gives CDR1 MNHEY, CDR2 SVGAGI. This CDR3 contains 16 residues. V dropped 4 bases and J dropped 0 bases, with 15 bases sitting between them.

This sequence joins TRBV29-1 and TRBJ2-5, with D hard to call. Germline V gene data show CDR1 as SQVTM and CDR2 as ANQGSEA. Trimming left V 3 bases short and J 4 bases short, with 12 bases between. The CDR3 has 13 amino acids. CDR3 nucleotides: TGCAGCGTTGAGGCAGGATTGGGAGAGACCCAGTACTTC. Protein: CSVEAGLGETQYF. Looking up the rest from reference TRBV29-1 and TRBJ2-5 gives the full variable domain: SAVISQKPSRDICQRGTSLTIQCQVDSQVTMMFWYRQQPGQSLTLIATANQGSEATYESGFVIDKFPISRPNLTFSTLTVSNMSPEDSSIYLCSVEAGLGETQYFGPGTRLLVL.

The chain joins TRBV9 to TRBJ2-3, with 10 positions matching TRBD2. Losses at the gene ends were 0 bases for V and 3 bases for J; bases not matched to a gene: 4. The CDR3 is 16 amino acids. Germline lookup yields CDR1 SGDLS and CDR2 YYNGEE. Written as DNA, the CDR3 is TGTGCCAGCAGCGTAGGAGGTAGCGGGAGGACAGATACGCAGTATTTT. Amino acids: CASSVGGSGRTDTQYF.

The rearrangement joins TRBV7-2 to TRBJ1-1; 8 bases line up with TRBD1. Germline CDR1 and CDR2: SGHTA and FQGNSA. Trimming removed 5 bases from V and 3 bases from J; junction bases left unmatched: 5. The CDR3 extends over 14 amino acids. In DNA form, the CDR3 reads TGTGCCAGCAGCAGGACAGGGATTGACACTGAAGCTTTCTTT. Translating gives CASSRTGIDTEAFF.

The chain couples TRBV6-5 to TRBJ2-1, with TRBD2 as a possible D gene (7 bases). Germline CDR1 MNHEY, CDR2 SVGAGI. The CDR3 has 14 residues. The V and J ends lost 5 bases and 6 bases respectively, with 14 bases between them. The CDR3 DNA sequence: TGTGCCAGCAGTACAGGGCGGGAGCCCAATGAGCAGTTCTTC. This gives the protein CASSTGREPNEQFF.